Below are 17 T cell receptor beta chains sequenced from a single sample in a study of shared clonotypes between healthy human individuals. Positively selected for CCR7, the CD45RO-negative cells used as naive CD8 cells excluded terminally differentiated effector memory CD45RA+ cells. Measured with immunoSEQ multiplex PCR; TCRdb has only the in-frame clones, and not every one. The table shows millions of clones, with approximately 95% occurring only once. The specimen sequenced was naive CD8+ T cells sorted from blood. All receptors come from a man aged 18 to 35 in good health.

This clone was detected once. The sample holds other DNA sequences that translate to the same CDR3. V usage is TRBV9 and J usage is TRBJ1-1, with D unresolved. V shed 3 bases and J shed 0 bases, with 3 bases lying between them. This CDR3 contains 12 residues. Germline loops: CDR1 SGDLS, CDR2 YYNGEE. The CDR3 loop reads CASSGMNTEAFF. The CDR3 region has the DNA TGTGCCAGCAGCGGAATGAACACTGAAGCTTTCTTT.

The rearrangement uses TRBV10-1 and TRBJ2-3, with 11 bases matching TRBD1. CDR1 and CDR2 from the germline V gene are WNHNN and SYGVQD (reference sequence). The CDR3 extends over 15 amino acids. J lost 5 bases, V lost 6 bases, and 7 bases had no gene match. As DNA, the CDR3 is TGCGCCAGCAGCCAGGACAGGGGGCGTATAGATACGCAGTATTTT. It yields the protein CASSQDRGRIDTQYF.

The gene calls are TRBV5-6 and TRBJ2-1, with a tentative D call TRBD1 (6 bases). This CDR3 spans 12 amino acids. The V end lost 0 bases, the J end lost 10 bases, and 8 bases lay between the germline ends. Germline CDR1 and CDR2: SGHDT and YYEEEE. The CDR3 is CASSLEDREQFF. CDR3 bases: TGTGCCAGCAGCTTGGAAGACAGGGAGCAGTTCTTC.

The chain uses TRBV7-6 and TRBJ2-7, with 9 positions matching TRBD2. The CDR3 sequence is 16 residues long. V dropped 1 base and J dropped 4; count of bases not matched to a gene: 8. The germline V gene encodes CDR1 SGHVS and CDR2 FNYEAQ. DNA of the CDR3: TGTGCCAGCAGCTTAGGAGTGGCGGGAGGGCGATACGAGCAGTACTTC. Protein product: CASSLGVAGGRYEQYF.

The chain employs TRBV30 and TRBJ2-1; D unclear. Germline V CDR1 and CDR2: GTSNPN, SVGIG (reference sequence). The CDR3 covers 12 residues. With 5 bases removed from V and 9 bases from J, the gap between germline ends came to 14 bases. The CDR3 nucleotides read TGTGCCTGGGGATTAAAAGCCGGTGAGCAGTTCTTC. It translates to CAWGLKAGEQFF.

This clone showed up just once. CDR3 protein: CASIDVGNQPQHF. DNA of the CDR3: TGTGCCAGCATAGATGTCGGCAATCAGCCCCAGCATTTT. V and J are TRBV28 and TRBJ1-5; D remains ambiguous. Looked up from germline, CDR1 is MDHEN and CDR2 is SYDVKM. Between the trimmed V and J ends, which lost 7 bases and 2 bases, there was a span of 9 bases. The CDR3 is 13 amino acids.

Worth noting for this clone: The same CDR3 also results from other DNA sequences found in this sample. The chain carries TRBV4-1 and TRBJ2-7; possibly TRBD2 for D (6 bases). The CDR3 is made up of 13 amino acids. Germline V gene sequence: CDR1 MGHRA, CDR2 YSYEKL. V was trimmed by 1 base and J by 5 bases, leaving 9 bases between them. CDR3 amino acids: CASSQVGGDEQYF. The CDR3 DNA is TGCGCCAGCAGCCAAGTGGGCGGGGACGAGCAGTACTTC.

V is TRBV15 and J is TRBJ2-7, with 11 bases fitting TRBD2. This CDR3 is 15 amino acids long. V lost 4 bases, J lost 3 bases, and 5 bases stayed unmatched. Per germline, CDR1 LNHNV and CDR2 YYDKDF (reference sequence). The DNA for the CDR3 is TGTGCCACCAGCACCCTAGCGGGGGGCGACTACGAGCAGTACTTC. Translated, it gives CATSTLAGGDYEQYF.

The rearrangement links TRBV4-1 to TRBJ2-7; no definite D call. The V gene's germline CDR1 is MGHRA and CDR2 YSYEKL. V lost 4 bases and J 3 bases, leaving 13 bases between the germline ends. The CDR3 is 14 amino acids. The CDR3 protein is CASSPRTDNYEQYF. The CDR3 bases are TGCGCCAGCAGCCCGCGGACGGATAACTACGAGCAGTACTTC.

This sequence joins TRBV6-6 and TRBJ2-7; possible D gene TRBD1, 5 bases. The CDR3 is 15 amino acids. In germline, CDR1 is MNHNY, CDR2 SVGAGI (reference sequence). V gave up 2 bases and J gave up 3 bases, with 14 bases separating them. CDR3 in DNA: TGTGCCAGCAGTTACGGAAGGGGATGGGACTACGAGCAGTACTTC. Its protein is CASSYGRGWDYEQYF.

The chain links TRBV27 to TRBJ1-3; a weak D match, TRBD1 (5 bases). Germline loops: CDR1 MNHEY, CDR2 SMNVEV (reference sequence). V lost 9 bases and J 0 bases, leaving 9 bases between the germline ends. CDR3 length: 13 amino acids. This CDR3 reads CASGQGSGNTIYF. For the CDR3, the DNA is TGTGCCAGTGGACAAGGCTCTGGAAACACCATATATTTT.

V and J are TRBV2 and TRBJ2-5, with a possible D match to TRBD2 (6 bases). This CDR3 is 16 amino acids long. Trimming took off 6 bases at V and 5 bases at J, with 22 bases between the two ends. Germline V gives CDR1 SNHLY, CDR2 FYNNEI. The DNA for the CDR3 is TGTGCCAGCAGCCATCCCCGCCGGGACTTGGGCGAGACCCAGTACTTC. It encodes CASSHPRRDLGETQYF.

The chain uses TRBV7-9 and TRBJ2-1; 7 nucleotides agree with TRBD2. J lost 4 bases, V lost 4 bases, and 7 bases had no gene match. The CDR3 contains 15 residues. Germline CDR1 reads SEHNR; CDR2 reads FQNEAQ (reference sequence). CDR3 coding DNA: TGTGCCAGCAGCTCCGAGCGGGGCCCATACAATGAGCAGTTCTTC. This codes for CASSSERGPYNEQFF. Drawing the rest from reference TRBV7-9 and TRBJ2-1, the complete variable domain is DTGVSQNPRHKITKRGQNVTFRCDPISEHNRLYWYRQTLGQGPEFLTYFQNEAQLEKSRLLSDRFSAERPKGSFSTLEIQRTEQGDSAMYLCASSSERGPYNEQFFGPGTRLTVL.

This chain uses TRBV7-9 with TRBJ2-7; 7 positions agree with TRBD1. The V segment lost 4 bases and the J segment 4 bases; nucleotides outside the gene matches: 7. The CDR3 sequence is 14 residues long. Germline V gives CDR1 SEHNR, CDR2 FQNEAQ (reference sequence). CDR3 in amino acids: CASSSGQSTYEQYF. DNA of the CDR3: TGTGCCAGCAGCTCGGGACAGAGTACGTACGAGCAGTACTTC. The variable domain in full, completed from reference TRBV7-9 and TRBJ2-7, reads DTGVSQNPRHKITKRGQNVTFRCDPISEHNRLYWYRQTLGQGPEFLTYFQNEAQLEKSRLLSDRFSAERPKGSFSTLEIQRTEQGDSAMYLCASSSGQSTYEQYFGPGTRLTVT.

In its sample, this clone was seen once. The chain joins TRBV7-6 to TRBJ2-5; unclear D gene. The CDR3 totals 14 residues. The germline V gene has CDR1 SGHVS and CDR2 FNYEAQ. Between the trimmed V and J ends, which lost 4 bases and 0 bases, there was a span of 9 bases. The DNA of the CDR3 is TGTGCCAGCAGCTCTTCCCGGTACCAAGAGACCCAGTACTTC. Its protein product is CASSSSRYQETQYF.

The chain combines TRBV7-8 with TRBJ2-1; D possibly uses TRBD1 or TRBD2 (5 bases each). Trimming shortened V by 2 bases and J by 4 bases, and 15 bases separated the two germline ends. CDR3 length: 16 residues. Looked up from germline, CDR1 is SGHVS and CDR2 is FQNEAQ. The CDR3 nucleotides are TGTGCCAGCAGCTTATTCGCTGGAGAGGGGTACAATGAGCAGTTCTTC. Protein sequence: CASSLFAGEGYNEQFF.

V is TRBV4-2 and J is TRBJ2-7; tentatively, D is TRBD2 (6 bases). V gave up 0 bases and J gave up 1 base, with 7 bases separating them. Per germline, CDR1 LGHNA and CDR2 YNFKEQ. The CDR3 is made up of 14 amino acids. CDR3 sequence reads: CASSQDAGSYEQYF. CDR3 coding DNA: TGTGCCAGCAGCCAAGATGCGGGGTCCTACGAGCAGTACTTC.